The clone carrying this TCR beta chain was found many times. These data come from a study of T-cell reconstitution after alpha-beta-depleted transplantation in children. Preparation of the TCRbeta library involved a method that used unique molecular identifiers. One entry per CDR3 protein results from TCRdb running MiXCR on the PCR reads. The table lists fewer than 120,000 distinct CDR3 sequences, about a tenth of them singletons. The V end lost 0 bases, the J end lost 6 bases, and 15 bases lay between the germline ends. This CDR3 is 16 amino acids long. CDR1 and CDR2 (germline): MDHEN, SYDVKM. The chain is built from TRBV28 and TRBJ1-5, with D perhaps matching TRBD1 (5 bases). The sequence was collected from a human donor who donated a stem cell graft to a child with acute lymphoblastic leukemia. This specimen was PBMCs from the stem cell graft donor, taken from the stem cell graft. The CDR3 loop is CASSLWGGPTGQPQHF. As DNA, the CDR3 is TGTGCCAGCAGTTTATGGGGGGGACCGACGGGTCAGCCCCAGCATTTT.